Detailed here is one T cell receptor (beta chain). Trimming pared 3 bases from V and 0 bases from J, leaving 8 bases between. This CDR3 has 14 residues. Germline loops: CDR1 MDHEN, CDR2 SYDVKM. This entry comes from a study of blood T cells in healthy people across ages. With a J-beta primer mix and a sample-barcoded 5' primer, a second PCR ran about 7 to 12 cycles. TCRdb re-called the 5' RACE reads through MiXCR, storing one row per CDR3 protein. The sample contains approximately 1,100,000 distinct CDR3 sequences, 35% to 50% of which appear only once. The clonotype comes from a woman between 55 and 75 years old in good health. What was sequenced was blood. This rearrangement joins TRBV28 to TRBJ2-5, with D unclear. Here the CDR3 reads CASSFMQYQETQYF. Here the CDR3 DNA reads TGTGCCAGCAGTTTTATGCAGTACCAAGAGACCCAGTACTTC.